The TCR beta chain described here comes from a study of cytomegalovirus exposure and HLA in healthy donors. CDR3 size: 15 residues. With 0 bases removed from V and 3 bases from J, the gap between germline ends came to 9 bases. The primer mix had 60 Vbeta and 13 Jbeta primers. Repertoires were generated with immunoSEQ multiplex PCR, while TCRdb's copy carries only in-frame clones and drops some. The sample has over 85,000 clones, approximately 71% seen once; the top ten hold about 8.3%. Sequencing input: PBMCs. This clonotype was sampled from a female donor in good health and CMV-seronegative. The rearrangement uses TRBV23-1 and TRBJ1-3, with D unresolved. TRBV23-1 is filed as an ORF, its function uncertain. The CDR3 here is CASSQSREDGNTIYF. The CDR3 region has the DNA TGCGCCAGCAGTCAATCCCGTGAGGATGGAAACACCATATATTTT.